This T cell receptor (beta chain) was found in a study of graft-versus-host responses after intestinal transplantation. Of note for this clone: The antigen is undetermined.

V was clipped by 6 bases and J by 5 bases; unmatched bases: 4. CDR3 length: 14 residues. Germline CDR1 reads MNHEY; CDR2 reads SMNVEV (reference sequence). TCRdb's table, derived via immunoSEQ multiplex PCR, lists solely in-frame clones and lacks some. The sample consists of tens of thousands of clones, about 89% of them appearing once. V usage is TRBV27 and J usage is TRBJ1-6; 7 nucleotides agree with TRBD1. The sequenced sample was unstimulated CD8+ T cells sorted from spleen or lymph node cells, obtained before intestinal transplant. The sequence came from a human donor who received an intestinal transplant. The CDR3 loop reads CASRPGTDNSPLHF. CDR3 bases: TGTGCCAGCAGACCCGGGACAGATAATTCACCCCTCCACTTT.